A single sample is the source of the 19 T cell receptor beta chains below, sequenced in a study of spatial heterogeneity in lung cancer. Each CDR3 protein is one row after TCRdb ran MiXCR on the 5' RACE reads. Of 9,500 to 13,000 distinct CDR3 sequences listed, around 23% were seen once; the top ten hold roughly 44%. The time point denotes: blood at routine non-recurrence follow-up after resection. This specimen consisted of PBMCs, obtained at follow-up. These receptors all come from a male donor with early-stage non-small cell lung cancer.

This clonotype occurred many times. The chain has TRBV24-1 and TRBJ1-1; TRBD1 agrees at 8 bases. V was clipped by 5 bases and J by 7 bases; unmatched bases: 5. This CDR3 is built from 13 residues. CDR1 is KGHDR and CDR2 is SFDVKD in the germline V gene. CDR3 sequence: CATSGPTGDEAFF. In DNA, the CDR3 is TGTGCCACCAGTGGCCCGACAGGGGATGAAGCTTTCTTT.

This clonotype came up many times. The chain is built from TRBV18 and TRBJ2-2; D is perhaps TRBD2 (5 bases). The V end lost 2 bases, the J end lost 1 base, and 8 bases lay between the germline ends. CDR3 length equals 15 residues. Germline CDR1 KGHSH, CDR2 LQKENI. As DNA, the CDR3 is TGTGCCAGCTCACCATTTCGGGAGAACACCGGGGAGCTGTTTTTT. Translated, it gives CASSPFRENTGELFF.

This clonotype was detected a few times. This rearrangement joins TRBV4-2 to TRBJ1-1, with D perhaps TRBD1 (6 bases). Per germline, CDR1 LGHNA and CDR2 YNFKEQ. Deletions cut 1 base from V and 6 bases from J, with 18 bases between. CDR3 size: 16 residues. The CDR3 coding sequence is TGTGCCAGCAGCCAAGGTATTGGGGGCGCGGGGTCTGAAGCTTTCTTT. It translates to CASSQGIGGAGSEAFF.

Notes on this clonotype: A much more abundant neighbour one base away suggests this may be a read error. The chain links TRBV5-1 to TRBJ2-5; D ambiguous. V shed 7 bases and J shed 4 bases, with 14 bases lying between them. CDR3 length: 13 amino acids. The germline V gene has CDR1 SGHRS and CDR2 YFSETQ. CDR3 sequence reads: CASGLSPSETQYF. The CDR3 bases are TGCGCCAGCGGCCTATCTCCGTCAGAGACCCAGTACTTC.

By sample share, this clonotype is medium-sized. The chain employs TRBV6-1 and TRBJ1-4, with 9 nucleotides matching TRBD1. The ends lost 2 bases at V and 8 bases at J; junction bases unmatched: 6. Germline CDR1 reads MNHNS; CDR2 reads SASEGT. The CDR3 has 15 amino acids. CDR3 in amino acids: CASSEYGQGWEKLFF. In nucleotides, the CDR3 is TGTGCCAGCAGTGAATACGGACAGGGGTGGGAAAAACTGTTTTTT.

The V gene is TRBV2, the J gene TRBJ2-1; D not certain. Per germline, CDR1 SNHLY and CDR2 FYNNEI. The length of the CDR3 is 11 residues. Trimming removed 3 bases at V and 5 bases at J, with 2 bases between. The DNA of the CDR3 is TGTGCCAGCAGTGATCACAATGAGCAGTTCTTC. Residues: CASSDHNEQFF.

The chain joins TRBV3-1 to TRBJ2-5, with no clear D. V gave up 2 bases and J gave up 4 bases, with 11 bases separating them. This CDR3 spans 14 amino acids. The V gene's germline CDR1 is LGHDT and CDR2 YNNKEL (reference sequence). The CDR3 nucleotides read TGTGCCAGCAGCCAATTCCTATCGGGAGAGACCCAGTACTTC. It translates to CASSQFLSGETQYF.

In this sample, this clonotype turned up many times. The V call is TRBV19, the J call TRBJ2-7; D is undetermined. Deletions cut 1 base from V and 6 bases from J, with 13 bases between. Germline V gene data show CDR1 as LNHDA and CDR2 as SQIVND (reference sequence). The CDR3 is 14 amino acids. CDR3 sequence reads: CASSIGYVGGEQYF. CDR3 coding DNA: TGTGCCAGTAGTATAGGTTATGTGGGCGGCGAGCAGTACTTC.

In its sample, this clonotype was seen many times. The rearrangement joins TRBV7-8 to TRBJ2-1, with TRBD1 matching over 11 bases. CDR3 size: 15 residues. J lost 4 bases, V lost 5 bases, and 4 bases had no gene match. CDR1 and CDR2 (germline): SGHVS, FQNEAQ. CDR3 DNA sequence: TGTGCCAGCAGCCCAGGGACAGGGGGATACAATGAGCAGTTCTTC. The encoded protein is CASSPGTGGYNEQFF.

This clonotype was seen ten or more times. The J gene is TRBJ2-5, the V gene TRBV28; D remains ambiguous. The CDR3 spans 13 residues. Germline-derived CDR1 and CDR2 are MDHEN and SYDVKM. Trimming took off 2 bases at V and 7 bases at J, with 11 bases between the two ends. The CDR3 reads CASSLPARGTQYF. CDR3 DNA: TGTGCCAGCAGTTTACCCGCCCGAGGGACCCAGTACTTC.

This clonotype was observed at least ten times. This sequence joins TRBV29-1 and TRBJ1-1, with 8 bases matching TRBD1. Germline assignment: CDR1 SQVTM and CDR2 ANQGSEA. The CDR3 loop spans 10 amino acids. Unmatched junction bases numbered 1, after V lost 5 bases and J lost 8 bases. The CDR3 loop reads CSVNRGEAFF. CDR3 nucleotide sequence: TGCAGCGTTAACAGGGGGGAAGCTTTCTTT.

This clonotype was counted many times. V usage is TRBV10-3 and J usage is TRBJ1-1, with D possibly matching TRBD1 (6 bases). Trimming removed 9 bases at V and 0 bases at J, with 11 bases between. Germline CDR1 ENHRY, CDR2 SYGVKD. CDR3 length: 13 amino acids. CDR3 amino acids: CAMRDTLNTEAFF. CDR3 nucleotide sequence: TGTGCCATGAGGGACACCCTGAACACTGAAGCTTTCTTT.

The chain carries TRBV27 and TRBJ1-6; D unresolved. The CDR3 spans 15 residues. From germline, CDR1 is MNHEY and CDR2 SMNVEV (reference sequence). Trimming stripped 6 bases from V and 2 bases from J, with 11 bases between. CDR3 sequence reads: CASSPAAAYNSPLHF. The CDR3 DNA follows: TGTGCCAGCAGCCCCGCCGCGGCCTATAATTCACCCCTCCACTTT.

The CDR3 DNA reads as TGTGCCACCAGTGCCGTGACACCAATCTACTCCTACAATGAGCAGTTCTTC. This sequence encodes CATSAVTPIYSYNEQFF. The chain has TRBV24-1 and TRBJ2-1; D is ambiguous. The germline CDR1 and CDR2 sequences are KGHDR and SFDVKD. The V end lost 5 bases, the J end lost 0 bases, and 16 bases lay between the germline ends. This CDR3 comprises 17 residues.

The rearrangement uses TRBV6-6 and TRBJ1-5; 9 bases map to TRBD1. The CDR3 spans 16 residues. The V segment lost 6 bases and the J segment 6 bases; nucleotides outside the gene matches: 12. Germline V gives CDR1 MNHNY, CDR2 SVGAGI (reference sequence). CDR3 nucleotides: TGTGCCAGCAGGGGAGCCGGGACAGGGATTGGTCAGCCCCAGCATTTT. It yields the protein CASRGAGTGIGQPQHF.

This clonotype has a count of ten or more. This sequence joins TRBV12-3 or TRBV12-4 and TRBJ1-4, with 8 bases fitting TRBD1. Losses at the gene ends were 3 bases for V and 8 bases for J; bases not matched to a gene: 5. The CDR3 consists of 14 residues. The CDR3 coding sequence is TGTGCCAGCAGTTTGGACAGGGCAGGAGAAAAACTGTTTTTT. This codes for CASSLDRAGEKLFF.

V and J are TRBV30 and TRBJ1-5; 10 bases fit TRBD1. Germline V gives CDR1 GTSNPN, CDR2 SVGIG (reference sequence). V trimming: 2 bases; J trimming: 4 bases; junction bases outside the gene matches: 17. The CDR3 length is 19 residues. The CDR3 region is CAWSIQTGGHSRKNQPQHF. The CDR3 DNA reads TGTGCCTGGAGTATTCAGACAGGGGGCCACTCCCGAAAAAATCAGCCCCAGCATTTT.

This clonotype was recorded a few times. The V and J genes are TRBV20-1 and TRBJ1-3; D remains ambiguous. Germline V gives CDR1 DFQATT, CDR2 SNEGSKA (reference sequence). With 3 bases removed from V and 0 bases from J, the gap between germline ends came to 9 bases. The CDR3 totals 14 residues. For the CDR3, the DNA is TGCAGTGCTAGTCTGGGGAGCTCTGGAAACACCATATATTTT. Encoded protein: CSASLGSSGNTIYF.

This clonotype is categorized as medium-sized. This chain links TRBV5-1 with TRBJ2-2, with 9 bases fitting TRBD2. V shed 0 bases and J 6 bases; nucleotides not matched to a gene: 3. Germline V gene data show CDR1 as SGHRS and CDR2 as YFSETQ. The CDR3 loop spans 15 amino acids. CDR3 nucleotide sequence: TGCGCCAGCAGCTTGGGACTAGCGGTGGCCGGGGAGCTGTTTTTT. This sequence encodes CASSLGLAVAGELFF.